This is a list of T cell receptor beta chains from one sample in a study of long-term antiretroviral therapy in people with HIV. Only in-frame clones appear in the TCRdb table, and some are missing; sequencing was by immunoSEQ multiplex PCR. The table shows roughly 24,000 clones, with around nine tenths occurring only once. Material: unsorted PBMCs, obtained 0.6 years after starting antiretroviral therapy. These receptors originate from a man aged 55 to 69 with HIV. The conserved cysteine and the conserved F or W are not part of the CDR3 here.

J gene,V gene,CDR3 protein
TRBJ1-1,TRBV27,ASTRIPGQGNTEAF
TRBJ2-7,TRBV11-3,ASSRSGGHYEQY
TRBJ2-5,TRBV18,ASSPTHGGETQY
TRBJ2-1,TRBV12-5,ASGSTLAGLADNEQF
TRBJ2-7,TRBV7-6,ASSRNRESSYEQY
TRBJ1-5,TRBV18,ASSPTSAGDQPQH
TRBJ2-3,TRBV10-2,ASSATDTQY
TRBJ1-6,TRBV28,ASSLYRGQGSSPLH
TRBJ2-5,TRBV6-5,ASSYSGVRETQY
TRBJ1-2,TRBV2,ASSEQTAPS
TRBJ2-5,TRBV5-1,ASSVLAGEQKTQY
TRBJ2-3,TRBV18,ASSPNWESSDTQY
TRBJ1-2,TRBV18,ASSPLEGAGGYT
TRBJ2-7,TRBV6-5,ASSRAGTVSYEQY
TRBJ2-7,TRBV2,ASNQGTSYEQY
TRBJ2-3,TRBV4-1,ASSAPIGTDTQY
TRBJ2-5,TRBV11-3,ASSLGPDETQY
TRBJ1-2,TRBV5-4,ASSIQGRANYGYT
TRBJ1-2,TRBV18,ASSPLGKGDYGYT
TRBJ1-3,TRBV7-9,ASTESGGSGNTIY
TRBJ2-3,TRBV10-1,ASSEQGRRNTQY
TRBJ1-5,TRBV7-8,ASSLTVRQEYQPQH
TRBJ1-2,TRBV9,ASRGHHLKGYT
TRBJ2-7,TRBV4-1,ASSQADSRAYEQY
TRBJ2-1,TRBV14,ASSQGRYNEQF
TRBJ2-3,TRBV7-2,ASSMTSASDTQY
TRBJ2-3,TRBV5-3,ARRGARGSITDTQY
TRBJ1-6,TRBV21-1,ASSKGRTGNSPLH
TRBJ2-7,TRBV5-1,ASSFGGPTNEQY
TRBJ2-3,TRBV4-3,ASSREPSTDTQY
TRBJ1-1,TRBV27,ASSLRRDRDTEAF
TRBJ1-2,TRBV29-1,SADGTGNYGYT
TRBJ2-5,TRBV11-2,ASSLAQETQY
TRBJ1-1,TRBV11-2,ASSWTGINTEAF
TRBJ2-1,TRBV9,ASSVGGGQYNEQF
TRBJ2-3,TRBV9,ASSVSWADTQY
TRBJ1-5,TRBV28,ASSLFGTDQPQH
TRBJ1-4,TRBV5-1,ASSLAGTGGNEKLF
TRBJ2-3,TRBV5-4,ASSFRLAGSGDTQY
TRBJ1-2,TRBV19,ASSVGLNYGYT
TRBJ2-1,TRBV7-2,ASSRMGRGYNEQF
TRBJ2-1,TRBV27,ASSSGLAYNEQF
TRBJ2-7,TRBV10-3,AISEGIPYEQY
TRBJ2-7,TRBV5-6,ASTLRRLANYEQY
TRBJ2-1,TRBV5-1,ASSSSYASYNEQF
TRBJ2-2,TRBV6-5,ASRRESTGELF
TRBJ1-5,TRBV5-6,ASSLDRDQPQH
TRBJ1-1,TRBV7-9,ASSVTGSGEAF
TRBJ1-2,TRBV7-9,ASSLNRGPNYGYT
TRBJ2-7,TRBV19,ASSRDRGRVYEQY
TRBJ2-2,TRBV9,ASSVAAGGATTGELF
TRBJ1-6,TRBV28,ASSLGGQRPLH
TRBJ1-2,TRBV5-4,ASSLGPGEGYYGYT
TRBJ2-3,TRBV5-6,ASSWGGAARTDTQY
TRBJ2-4,TRBV28,ASSFLQDNIQY
TRBJ2-7,TRBV5-4,ASSYGQGVNEQY
TRBJ1-5,TRBV4-2,ASSFTARGGQPQH
TRBJ2-7,TRBV2,ASSEGPAGGYYEQY